A single sample is the source of the 4 T cell receptor beta chains below, sequenced in a study of blood T cell repertoires in COVID-19. The assay was immunoSEQ multiplex PCR, and TCRdb's table has in-frame clones only and misses some. The table shows about 200,000 clones, with 65% to 85% occurring only once. Source material: peripheral blood. These receptors were taken from a woman older than 75 with acute or convalescent COVID-19.

The J gene is TRBJ1-5, the V gene TRBV15; D is uncertain. The CDR3 length is 16 residues. V was clipped by 0 bases and J by 0 bases, with 9 bases between them. Germline-derived CDR1 and CDR2 are LNHNV and YYDKDF (reference sequence). This CDR3 is CATSRDKSGSNQPQHF. CDR3 nucleotide sequence: TGTGCCACCAGCAGAGATAAGTCAGGTAGCAATCAGCCCCAGCATTTT.

The rearrangement uses TRBV18 and TRBJ1-5; D unclear. The CDR3 has 15 residues. Germline CDR1 reads KGHSH; CDR2 reads LQKENI. The V gene lost 2 bases and the J gene lost 2 bases, with 10 bases spanning the gap. The CDR3 nucleotides read TGTGCCAGCTCACCAATAGCCGGGGGCAATCAGCCCCAGCATTTT. Its protein product is CASSPIAGGNQPQHF. Filled out from reference TRBV18 and TRBJ1-5, the complete variable domain reads NAGVMQNPRHLVRRRGQEARLRCSPMKGHSHVYWYRQLPEEGLKFMVYLQKENIIDESGMPKERFSAEFPKEGPSILRIQQVVRGDSAAYFCASSPIAGGNQPQHFGDGTRLSIL.

This rearrangement joins TRBV27 to TRBJ2-3; D might be TRBD2 (5 bases). Trimming took off 3 bases at V and 4 bases at J, with 14 bases between the two ends. Germline V lookup: CDR1 MNHEY, CDR2 SMNVEV (reference sequence). CDR3 length: 15 residues. This CDR3 reads CASSLMPAVPDTQYF. Written as DNA, the CDR3 is TGTGCCAGCAGTTTGATGCCAGCGGTCCCAGATACGCAGTATTTT.

The chain recombines TRBV30 with TRBJ1-1, with a weak D call TRBD1 (5 bases). The V end was cut by 1 base, the J end by 3 bases, with 12 bases between. This CDR3 spans 14 amino acids. Germline-derived CDR1 and CDR2 are GTSNPN and SVGIG (reference sequence). CDR3 in DNA: TGTGCCTGGAGTGAAAATTCAGGGTACACTGAAGCTTTCTTT. Protein product: CAWSENSGYTEAFF.